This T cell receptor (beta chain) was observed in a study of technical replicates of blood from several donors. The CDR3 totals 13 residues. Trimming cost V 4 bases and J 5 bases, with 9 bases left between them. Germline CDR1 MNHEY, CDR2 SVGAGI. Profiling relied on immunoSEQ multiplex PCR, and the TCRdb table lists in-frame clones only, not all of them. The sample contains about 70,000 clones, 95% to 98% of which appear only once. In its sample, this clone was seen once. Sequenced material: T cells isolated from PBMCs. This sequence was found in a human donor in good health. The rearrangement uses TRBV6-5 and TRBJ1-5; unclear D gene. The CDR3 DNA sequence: TGTGCCAGCAGTTTCCGACTGGATCAGCCCCAGCATTTT. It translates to CASSFRLDQPQHF.